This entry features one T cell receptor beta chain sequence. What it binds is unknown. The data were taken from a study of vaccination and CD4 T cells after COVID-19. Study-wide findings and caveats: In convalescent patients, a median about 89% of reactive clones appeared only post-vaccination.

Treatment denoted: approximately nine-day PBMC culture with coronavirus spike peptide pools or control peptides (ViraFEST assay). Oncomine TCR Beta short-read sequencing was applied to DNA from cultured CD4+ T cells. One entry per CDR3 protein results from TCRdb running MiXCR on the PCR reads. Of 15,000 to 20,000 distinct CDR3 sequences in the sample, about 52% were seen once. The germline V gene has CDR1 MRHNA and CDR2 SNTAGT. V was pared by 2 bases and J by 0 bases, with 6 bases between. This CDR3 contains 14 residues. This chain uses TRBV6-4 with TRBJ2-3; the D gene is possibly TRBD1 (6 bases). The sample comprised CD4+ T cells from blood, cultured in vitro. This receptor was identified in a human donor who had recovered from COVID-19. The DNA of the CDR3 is TGTGCCAGCAGTGACGGACAGAGCACAGATACGCAGTATTTT. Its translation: CASSDGQSTDTQYF.